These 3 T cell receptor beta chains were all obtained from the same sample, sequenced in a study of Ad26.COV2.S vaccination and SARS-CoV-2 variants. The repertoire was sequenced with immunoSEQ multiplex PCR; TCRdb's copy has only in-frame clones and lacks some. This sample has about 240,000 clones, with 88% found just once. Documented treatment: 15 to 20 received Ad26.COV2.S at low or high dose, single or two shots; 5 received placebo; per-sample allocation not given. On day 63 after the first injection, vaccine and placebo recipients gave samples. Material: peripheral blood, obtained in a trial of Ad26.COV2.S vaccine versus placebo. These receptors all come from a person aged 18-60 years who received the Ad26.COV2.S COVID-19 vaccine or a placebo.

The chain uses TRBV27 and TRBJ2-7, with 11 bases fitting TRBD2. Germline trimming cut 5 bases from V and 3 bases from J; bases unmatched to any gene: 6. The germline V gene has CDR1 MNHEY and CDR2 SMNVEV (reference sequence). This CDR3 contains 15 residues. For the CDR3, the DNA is TGTGCCAGCAGTCCCGCCGGGACTAGCGGCTACGAGCAGTACTTC. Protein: CASSPAGTSGYEQYF.

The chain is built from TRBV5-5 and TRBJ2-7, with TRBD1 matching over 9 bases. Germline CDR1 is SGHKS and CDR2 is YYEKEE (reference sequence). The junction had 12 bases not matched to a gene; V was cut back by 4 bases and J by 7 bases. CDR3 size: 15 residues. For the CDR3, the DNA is TGTGCCAGCAGCCCACAGGCGGGACAGGGCGGAGAGCAGTACTTC. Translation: CASSPQAGQGGEQYF.

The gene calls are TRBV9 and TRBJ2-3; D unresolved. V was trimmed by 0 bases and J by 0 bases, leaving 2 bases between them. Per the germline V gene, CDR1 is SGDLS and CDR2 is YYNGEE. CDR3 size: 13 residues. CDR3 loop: CASSVVSTDTQYF. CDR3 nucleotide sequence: TGTGCCAGCAGCGTAGTGAGCACAGATACGCAGTATTTT.